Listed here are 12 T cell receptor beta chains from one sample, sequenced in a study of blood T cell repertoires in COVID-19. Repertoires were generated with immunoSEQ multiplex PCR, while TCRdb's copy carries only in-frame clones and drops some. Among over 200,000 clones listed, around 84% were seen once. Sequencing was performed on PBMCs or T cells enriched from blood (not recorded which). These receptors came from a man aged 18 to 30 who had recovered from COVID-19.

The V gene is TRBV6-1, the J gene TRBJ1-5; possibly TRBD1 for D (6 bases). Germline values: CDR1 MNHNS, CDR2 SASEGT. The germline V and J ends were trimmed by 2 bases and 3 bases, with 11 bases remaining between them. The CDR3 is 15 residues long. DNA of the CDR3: TGTGCCAGCAGTGAATCAGGGGCCTACAATCAGCCCCAGCATTTT. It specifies CASSESGAYNQPQHF.

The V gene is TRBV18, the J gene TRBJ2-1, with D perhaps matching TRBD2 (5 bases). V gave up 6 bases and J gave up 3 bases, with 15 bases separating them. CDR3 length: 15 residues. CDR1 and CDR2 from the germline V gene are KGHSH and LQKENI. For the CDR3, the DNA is TGTGCCAGCTCCTCTCGAGCGGAGTTCTACAATGAGCAGTTCTTC. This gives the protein CASSSRAEFYNEQFF.

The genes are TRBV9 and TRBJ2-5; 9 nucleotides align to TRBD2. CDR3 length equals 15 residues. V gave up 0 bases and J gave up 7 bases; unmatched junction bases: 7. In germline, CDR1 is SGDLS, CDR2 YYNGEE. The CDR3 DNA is TGTGCCAGCAGCGTAGATGGCGGGGGGGCAGCGACCCAGTACTTC. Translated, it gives CASSVDGGGAATQYF.

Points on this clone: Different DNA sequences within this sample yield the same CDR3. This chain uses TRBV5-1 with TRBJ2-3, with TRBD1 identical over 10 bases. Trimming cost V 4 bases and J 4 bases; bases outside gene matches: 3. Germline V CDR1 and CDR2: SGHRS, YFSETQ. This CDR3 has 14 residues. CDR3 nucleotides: TGCGCCAGCAGCCCCGGACAGGGGGCAGATACGCAGTATTTT. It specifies CASSPGQGADTQYF.

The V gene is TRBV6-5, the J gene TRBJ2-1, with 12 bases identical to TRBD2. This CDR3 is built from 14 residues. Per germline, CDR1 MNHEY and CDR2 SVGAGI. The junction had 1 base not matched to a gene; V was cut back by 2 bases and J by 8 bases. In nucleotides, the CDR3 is TGTGCCAGCAGTTACCGGACTAGCGGGGATGAGCAGTTCTTC. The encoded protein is CASSYRTSGDEQFF.

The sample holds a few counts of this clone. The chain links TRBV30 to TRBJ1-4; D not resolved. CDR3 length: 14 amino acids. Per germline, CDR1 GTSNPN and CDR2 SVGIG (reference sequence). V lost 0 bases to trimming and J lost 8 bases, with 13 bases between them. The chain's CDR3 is CAWSVGTGGEKLFF. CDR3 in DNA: TGTGCCTGGAGTGTCGGAACGGGAGGGGAAAAACTGTTTTTT.

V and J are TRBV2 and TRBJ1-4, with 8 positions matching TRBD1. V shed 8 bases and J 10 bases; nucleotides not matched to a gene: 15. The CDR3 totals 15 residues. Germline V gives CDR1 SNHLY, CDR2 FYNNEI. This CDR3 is CASLNGLQGGGKLFF. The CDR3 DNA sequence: TGTGCCAGCTTGAACGGCCTACAGGGGGGAGGAAAACTGTTTTTT.

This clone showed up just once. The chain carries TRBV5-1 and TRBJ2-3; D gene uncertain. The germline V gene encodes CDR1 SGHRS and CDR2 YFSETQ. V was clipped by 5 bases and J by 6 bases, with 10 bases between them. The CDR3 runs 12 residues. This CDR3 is CASSASVDTQYF. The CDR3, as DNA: TGCGCCAGCAGTGCGTCGGTGGATACGCAGTATTTT.

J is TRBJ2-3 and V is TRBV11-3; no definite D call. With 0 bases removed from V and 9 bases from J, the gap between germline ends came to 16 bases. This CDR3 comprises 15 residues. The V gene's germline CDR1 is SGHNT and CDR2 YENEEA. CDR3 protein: CASSLEWSLASTQYF. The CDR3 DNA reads TGTGCCAGCAGCTTAGAATGGTCTTTAGCCTCGACGCAGTATTTT.

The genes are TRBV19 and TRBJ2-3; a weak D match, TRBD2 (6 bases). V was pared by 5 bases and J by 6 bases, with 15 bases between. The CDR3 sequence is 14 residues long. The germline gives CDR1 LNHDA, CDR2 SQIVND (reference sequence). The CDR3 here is CASSWSGSGDTQYF. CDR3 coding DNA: TGTGCCAGTAGTTGGAGCGGGTCCGGTGATACGCAGTATTTT.

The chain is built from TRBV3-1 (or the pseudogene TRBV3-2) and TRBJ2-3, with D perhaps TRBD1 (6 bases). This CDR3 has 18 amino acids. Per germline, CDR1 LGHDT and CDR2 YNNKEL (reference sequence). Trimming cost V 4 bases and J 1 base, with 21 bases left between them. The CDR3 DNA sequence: TGTGCCAGCAGCCGACGACAGGCGCGCTGGGATCGCACAGATACGCAGTATTTT. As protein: CASSRRQARWDRTDTQYF.

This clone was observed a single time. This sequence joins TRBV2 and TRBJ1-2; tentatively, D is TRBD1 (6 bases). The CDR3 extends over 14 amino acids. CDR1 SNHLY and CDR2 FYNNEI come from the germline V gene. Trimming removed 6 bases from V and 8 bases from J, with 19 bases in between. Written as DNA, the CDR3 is TGTGCCAGCAGCCTCTGGGACATCTCAAAGGGCTACACCTTC. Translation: CASSLWDISKGYTF. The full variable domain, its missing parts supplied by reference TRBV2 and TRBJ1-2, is EPEVTQTPSHQVTQMGQEVILRCVPISNHLYFYWYRQILGQKVEFLVSFYNNEISEKSEIFDDQFSVERPDGSNFTLKIRSTKLEDSAMYFCASSLWDISKGYTFGSGTRLTVV.